The 26 T cell receptor beta chains below come from one sample, sequenced in a study of blood T cell repertoires in COVID-19. Data came from immunoSEQ multiplex PCR; TCRdb stores just in-frame clones and leaves some out. The sample carries about 200,000 clones, roughly 82% recorded once. The sequencing sample was made of PBMCs or T cells enriched from blood (not recorded which). The origin of the receptors is a man aged 40-49 years with acute COVID-19.

This sequence joins TRBV5-1 and TRBJ2-4; possibly TRBD2 for D (5 bases). V lost 3 bases and J 3 bases, leaving 7 bases between the germline ends. The CDR3 runs 13 residues. The germline V gene encodes CDR1 SGHRS and CDR2 YFSETQ. CDR3 DNA sequence: TGCGCCAGCAGCTCCGGGAACAAAAACATTCAGTACTTC. Translating it yields CASSSGNKNIQYF.

The rearrangement joins TRBV19 to TRBJ2-5; no reliable D call. V gave up 5 bases and J gave up 3 bases, with 10 bases separating them. The germline CDR1 and CDR2 sequences are LNHDA and SQIVND (reference sequence). The CDR3 spans 13 residues. The DNA of the CDR3 is TGTGCCAGTAGTTATCAGACTGAAGAGACCCAGTACTTC. This sequence encodes CASSYQTEETQYF.

This rearrangement joins TRBV7-9 to TRBJ1-3; perhaps TRBD1 as D (6 bases). V was clipped by 5 bases and J by 4 bases, with 15 bases between them. The CDR3 sequence is 15 residues long. The V gene's germline CDR1 is SEHNR and CDR2 FQNEAQ (reference sequence). The CDR3 coding sequence is TGTGCCAGCAGCCCCGGGCCAGGGGCCGGAAACACCATATATTTT. Translated: CASSPGPGAGNTIYF.

The rearrangement joins TRBV27 to TRBJ2-5; D not certain. The germline V gene encodes CDR1 MNHEY and CDR2 SMNVEV (reference sequence). Trimming shortened V by 6 bases and J by 5 bases, and 19 bases separated the two germline ends. This CDR3 region has 15 residues. In DNA, the CDR3 is TGTGCCAGCAGAAACACACCAGTGCCAAAGGAGACCCAGTACTTC. Translation: CASRNTPVPKETQYF.

This chain links TRBV19 with TRBJ2-1; no definite D call. The germline V gene has CDR1 LNHDA and CDR2 SQIVND (reference sequence). Trimming cost V 5 bases and J 1 base, with 15 bases left between them. The CDR3 has 16 amino acids. This CDR3 reads CASSLVFEKSYNEQFF. DNA for the CDR3: TGTGCCAGTAGTCTTGTTTTCGAGAAGTCCTACAATGAGCAGTTCTTC.

This clone has just a few counts. The genes are TRBV2 and TRBJ1-6, with D hard to call. The length of the CDR3 is 13 residues. CDR1 and CDR2 (germline): SNHLY, FYNNEI. Trimming took 5 bases from V and 13 from J, leaving 15 bases between them. The CDR3 loop is CASSPESKAPLHF. The CDR3 DNA is TGTGCCAGCAGTCCCGAAAGTAAAGCGCCCCTCCACTTT.

This sequence joins TRBV27 and TRBJ2-7; 10 nucleotides agree with TRBD1. CDR1 is MNHEY, CDR2 SMNVEV, per germline (reference sequence). V was clipped by 6 bases and J by 7 bases; unmatched bases: 9. The CDR3 spans 14 residues. Written as DNA, the CDR3 is TGTGCCAGCAGACGCGGGACAGGGGTTATGGAGCAGTACTTC. It specifies CASRRGTGVMEQYF.

Remarks on this clone: Other nucleotide sequences in the sample specify the same CDR3. The J gene is TRBJ1-2, the V gene TRBV9; no reliable D call. The germline V gene has CDR1 SGDLS and CDR2 YYNGEE. The CDR3 sequence is 12 residues long. V was shortened by 0 bases and J by 8 bases, with 8 bases between the two germline ends. The CDR3 loop reads CASSVGGPGYTF. CDR3 nucleotides: TGTGCCAGCAGCGTAGGAGGGCCCGGCTACACCTTC.

Regarding this clone: An end of the junction differs from the germline gene, which may be a read error. The gene calls are TRBV28 and TRBJ1-1; 8 bases fit TRBD1. This CDR3 has 13 residues. CDR1 and CDR2 (germline): MDHEN, SYDVKM. The CDR3 loop is CASSPHETGAYSF. The CDR3 region has the DNA TGTGCCAGCAGCCCTCATGAGACAGGGGCCTACTCGTTT.

The chain links TRBV20-1 to TRBJ2-7; 11 bases match TRBD2. This CDR3 region has 15 residues. The germline V gene has CDR1 DFQATT and CDR2 SNEGSKA (reference sequence). The V gene end was trimmed by 3 bases and the J gene end by 3 bases; junction bases not matched to a gene: 7. CDR3 in amino acids: CSASGGLAGGYEQYF. The CDR3 DNA sequence: TGCAGTGCTAGTGGGGGGCTAGCGGGAGGCTACGAGCAGTACTTC.

The chain's CDR3 is CASSLISSNQPQHF. In nucleotides, the CDR3 is TGTGCCAGCAGTTTAATATCCAGCAATCAGCCCCAGCATTTT. The V and J genes are TRBV27 and TRBJ1-5; no reliable D call. The V end was cut by 2 bases, the J end by 1 base, with 6 bases between. Looked up from germline, CDR1 is MNHEY and CDR2 is SMNVEV (reference sequence). The CDR3 runs to 14 residues.

The count of this clone is one. The chain combines TRBV27 with TRBJ2-7; D perhaps matches TRBD2 (6 bases). Deletions cut 5 bases from V and 5 bases from J, with 19 bases between. The germline CDR1 and CDR2 sequences are MNHEY and SMNVEV (reference sequence). This CDR3 comprises 15 residues. CDR3 coding DNA: TGTGCCAGCAGTATTTTTGGGGGGAGCGCCCACGAGCAGTACTTC. This codes for CASSIFGGSAHEQYF.

This chain connects TRBV6-5 to TRBJ1-5, with 7 bases aligning to TRBD1. CDR1 MNHEY and CDR2 SVGAGI come from the germline V gene. Trimming removed 11 bases from V and 5 bases from J; junction bases left unmatched: 9. This CDR3 comprises 13 residues. CDR3 DNA: TGTGCCGCGGCAGGGGGTTTGTATCAGCCCCAGCATTTT. It translates to CAAAGGLYQPQHF.

The chain has TRBV24-1 and TRBJ2-2; TRBD1 agrees at 8 bases. CDR1 and CDR2 (germline): KGHDR, SFDVKD. V shed 4 bases, J shed 3 bases, and the junction held 3 bases outside the gene matches. The CDR3 is made up of 15 amino acids. CDR3 DNA sequence: TGTGCCACCAGTGAGCAGGGGGCTGACACCGGGGAGCTGTTTTTT. Translating it yields CATSEQGADTGELFF.

The chain has TRBV2 and TRBJ2-2; D possibly corresponds to TRBD2 (6 bases). V gave up 6 bases and J gave up 7 bases, with 12 bases separating them. The CDR3 spans 13 residues. Germline lookup yields CDR1 SNHLY and CDR2 FYNNEI. CDR3 sequence: CASSGRESGELFF. CDR3 in DNA: TGTGCCAGCAGCGGTCGGGAGAGCGGGGAGCTGTTTTTT.

The chain links TRBV4-2 to TRBJ2-1; 7 bases align to TRBD1. Germline V gene lookup returns CDR1 LGHNA and CDR2 YNFKEQ. Trimming at V came to 0 bases and at J to 7 bases, leaving 3 bases not matched to a gene. The CDR3 length is 14 residues. For the CDR3, the DNA is TGTGCCAGCAGCCAAGATATCAGGGGGAATGAGCAGTTCTTC. Protein product: CASSQDIRGNEQFF.

The chain joins TRBV7-6 to TRBJ1-5; D is undetermined. The CDR3 loop spans 17 amino acids. Germline-derived CDR1 and CDR2 are SGHVS and FNYEAQ. V was shortened by 5 bases and J by 4 bases, with 21 bases between the two germline ends. CDR3 DNA sequence: TGTGCCAGCAGCGCCTACAACGCCGTTTCAGCGAATCAGCCCCAGCATTTT. Amino acids: CASSAYNAVSANQPQHF. Looking up the rest from reference TRBV7-6 and TRBJ1-5 gives the full variable domain: GAGVSQSPRYKVTKRGQDVALRCDPISGHVSLYWYRQALGQGPEFLTYFNYEAQQDKSGLPNDRFSAERPEGSISTLTIQRTEQRDSAMYRCASSAYNAVSANQPQHFGDGTRLSIL.

V gene TRBV5-1 combines with J gene TRBJ2-5; 8 nucleotides line up with TRBD2. The ends lost 0 bases at V and 4 bases at J; junction bases unmatched: 5. This CDR3 has 15 residues. CDR1 is SGHRS and CDR2 is YFSETQ in the germline V gene. The CDR3 DNA reads as TGCGCCAGCAGCTTGGCCCCTACTAGCGGAGAGACCCAGTACTTC. It is translated as CASSLAPTSGETQYF.

This chain joins TRBV5-1 and TRBJ2-5, with D perhaps TRBD2 (6 bases). The CDR3 length is 16 residues. V was cut by 5 bases and J by 2 bases, with 19 bases left in between. CDR1 and CDR2 (germline): SGHRS, YFSETQ. CDR3 loop: CASSRGDLGLQETQYF. CDR3 sequence (DNA): TGCGCCAGCAGTAGAGGGGACTTGGGATTACAAGAGACCCAGTACTTC.

V is TRBV5-1 and J is TRBJ2-7, with a weak D call TRBD2 (6 bases). This CDR3 has 14 amino acids. The germline CDR1 and CDR2 sequences are SGHRS and YFSETQ. V was cut by 2 bases and J by 6 bases, with 15 bases left in between. The CDR3 region has the DNA TGCGCCAGCAGCTTCGGACGGGAGAGGGGCGAGCAGTACTTC. Its protein is CASSFGRERGEQYF.

This clone was counted once. This sequence joins TRBV4-1 and TRBJ1-5; possible D gene TRBD1, 5 bases. The CDR3 runs to 20 residues. Germline V gene data show CDR1 as MGHRA and CDR2 as YSYEKL. Trimming took 1 base from V and 0 from J, leaving 22 bases between them. CDR3 sequence: CASSQGPPWGGDYSNQPQHF. CDR3 nucleotide sequence: TGCGCCAGCAGCCAAGGCCCTCCTTGGGGGGGAGACTATAGCAATCAGCCCCAGCATTTT.

Here the CDR3 reads CASSYTSRTGAETQYF. The CDR3 DNA is TGTGCCAGCAGTTACACCTCCCGGACAGGGGCGGAGACCCAGTACTTC. This chain uses TRBV6-5 with TRBJ2-5, with 9 bases identical to TRBD1. V dropped 2 bases and J dropped 5; count of bases not matched to a gene: 9. This CDR3 contains 16 residues. Germline values: CDR1 MNHEY, CDR2 SVGAGI.

V and J are TRBV25-1 and TRBJ2-1; a possible D gene is TRBD2 (7 bases). V was shortened by 8 bases and J by 0 bases, with 17 bases between the two germline ends. Germline values: CDR1 MGHDK, CDR2 SYGVNS. The CDR3 is made up of 16 amino acids. The CDR3 nucleotides are TGTGCCAGCGCGAGGCGGGGGCCCAGCTCCTACAATGAGCAGTTCTTC. Translation gives CASARRGPSSYNEQFF. Filled out from reference TRBV25-1 and TRBJ2-1, the complete variable domain reads EADIYQTPRYLVIGTGKKITLECSQTMGHDKMYWYQQDPGMELHLIHYSYGVNSTEKGDLSSESTVSRIRTEHFPLTLESARPSHTSQYLCASARRGPSSYNEQFFGPGTRLTVL.

The rearrangement uses TRBV4-1 and TRBJ2-1, with 12 bases aligning to TRBD2. The CDR3 totals 18 residues. After removal of 0 bases from V and 9 bases from J, the junction contained 12 bases not matched to a gene. Germline V gene sequence: CDR1 MGHRA, CDR2 YSYEKL. For the CDR3, the DNA is TGCGCCAGCAGCCAAGACTCTAGCGGGAGGGCCGTGTTTCCTGAGCAGTTCTTC. Translating gives CASSQDSSGRAVFPEQFF.

V and J are TRBV12-3 or TRBV12-4 and TRBJ1-1; D gene unclear. The V end lost 3 bases, the J end lost 6 bases, and 8 bases lay between the germline ends. The CDR3 is 12 amino acids. CDR3 nucleotide sequence: TGTGCCAGCAGTTTTCCCCGGGCTGAAGCTTTCTTT. It translates to CASSFPRAEAFF.

V and J are TRBV9 and TRBJ1-6; weak D call: TRBD1 (6 bases). The V end was cut by 0 bases, the J end by 3 bases, with 16 bases between. Germline V CDR1 and CDR2: SGDLS, YYNGEE. The CDR3 extends over 18 amino acids. The CDR3 region has the DNA TGTGCCAGCAGCGTAGGTGATGGGGGAGGGGGCTATAATTCACCCCTCCACTTT. The encoded protein is CASSVGDGGGGYNSPLHF.